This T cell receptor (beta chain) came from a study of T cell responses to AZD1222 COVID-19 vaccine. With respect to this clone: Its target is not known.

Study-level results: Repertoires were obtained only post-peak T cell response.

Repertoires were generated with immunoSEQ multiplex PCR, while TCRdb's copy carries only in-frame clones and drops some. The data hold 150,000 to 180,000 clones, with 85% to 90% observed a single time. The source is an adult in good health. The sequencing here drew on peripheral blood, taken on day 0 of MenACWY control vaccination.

DNA of the CDR3: TGTGCCAGCAGCTTAGGAGACAGGGGCGCAGATACGCAGTATTTT. Translated, it gives CASSLGDRGADTQYF. This chain joins TRBV11-2 and TRBJ2-3; 8 bases match TRBD1. The CDR3 runs to 15 residues. The trim removed 1 base at V and 4 bases at J, leaving 4 bases unmatched. The germline CDR1 and CDR2 sequences are SGHAT and FQNNGV.